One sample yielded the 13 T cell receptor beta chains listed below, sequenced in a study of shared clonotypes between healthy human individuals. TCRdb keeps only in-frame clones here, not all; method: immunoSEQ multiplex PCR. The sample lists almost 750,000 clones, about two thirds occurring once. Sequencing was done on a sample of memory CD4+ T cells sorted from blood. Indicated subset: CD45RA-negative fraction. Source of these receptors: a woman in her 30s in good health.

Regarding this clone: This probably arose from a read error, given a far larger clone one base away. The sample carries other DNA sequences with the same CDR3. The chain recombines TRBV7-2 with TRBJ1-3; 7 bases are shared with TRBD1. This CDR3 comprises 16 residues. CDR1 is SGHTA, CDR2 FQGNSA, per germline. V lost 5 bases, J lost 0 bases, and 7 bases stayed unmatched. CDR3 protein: CASSASWTGSGNTIYF. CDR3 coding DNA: TGTGCCAGCAGCGCTAGTTGGACAGGCTCTGGAAACACCATATATTTT.

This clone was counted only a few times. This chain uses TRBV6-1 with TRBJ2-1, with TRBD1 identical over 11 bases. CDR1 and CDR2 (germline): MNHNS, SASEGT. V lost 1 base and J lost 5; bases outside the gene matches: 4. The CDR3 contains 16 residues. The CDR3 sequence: CASSEGTGGRNNEQFF. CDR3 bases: TGTGCCAGCAGTGAAGGGACAGGGGGCAGGAACAATGAGCAGTTCTTC.

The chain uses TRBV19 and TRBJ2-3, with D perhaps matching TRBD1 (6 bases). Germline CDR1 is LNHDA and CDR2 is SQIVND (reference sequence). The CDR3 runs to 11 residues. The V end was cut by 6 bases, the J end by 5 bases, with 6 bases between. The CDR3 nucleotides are TGTGCCAGTAGCAGGGGAGATACGCAGTATTTT. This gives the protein CASSRGDTQYF.

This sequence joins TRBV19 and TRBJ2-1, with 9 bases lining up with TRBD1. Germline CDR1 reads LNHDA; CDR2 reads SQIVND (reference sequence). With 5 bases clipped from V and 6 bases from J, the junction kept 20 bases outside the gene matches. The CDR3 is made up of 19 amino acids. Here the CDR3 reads CASSGRTGQGLLYVNEQFF. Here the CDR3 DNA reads TGTGCCAGTAGTGGACGAACGGGACAGGGACTTCTCTACGTCAATGAGCAGTTCTTC.

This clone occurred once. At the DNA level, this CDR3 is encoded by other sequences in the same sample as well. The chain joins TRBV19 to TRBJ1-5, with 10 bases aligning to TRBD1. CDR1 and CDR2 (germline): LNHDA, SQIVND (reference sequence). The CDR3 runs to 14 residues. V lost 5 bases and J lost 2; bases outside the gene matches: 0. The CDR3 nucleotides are TGTGCCAGTAGTGGACAGGGGGGCAATCAGCCCCAGCATTTT. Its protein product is CASSGQGGNQPQHF.

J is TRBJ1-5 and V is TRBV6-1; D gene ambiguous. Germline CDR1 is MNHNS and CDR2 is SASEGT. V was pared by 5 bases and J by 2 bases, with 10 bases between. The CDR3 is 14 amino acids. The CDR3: CASSLGRGNQPQHF. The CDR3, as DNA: TGTGCCAGCAGTTTAGGTAGGGGCAATCAGCCCCAGCATTTT.

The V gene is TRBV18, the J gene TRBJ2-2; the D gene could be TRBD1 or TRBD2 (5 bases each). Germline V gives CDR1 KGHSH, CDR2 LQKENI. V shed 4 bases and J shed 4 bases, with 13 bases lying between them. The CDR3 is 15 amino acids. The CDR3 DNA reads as TGTGCCAGCTCACGATCCCGGGACGGCACCGGGGAGCTGTTTTTT. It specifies CASSRSRDGTGELFF.

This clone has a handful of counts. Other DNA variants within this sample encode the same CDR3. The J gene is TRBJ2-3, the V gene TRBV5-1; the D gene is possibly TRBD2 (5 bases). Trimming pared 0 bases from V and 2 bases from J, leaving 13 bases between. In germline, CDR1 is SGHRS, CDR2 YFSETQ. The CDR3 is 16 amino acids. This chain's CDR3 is CASSLEGRGDTDTQYF. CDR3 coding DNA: TGCGCCAGCAGCTTGGAAGGACGGGGAGACACAGATACGCAGTATTTT.

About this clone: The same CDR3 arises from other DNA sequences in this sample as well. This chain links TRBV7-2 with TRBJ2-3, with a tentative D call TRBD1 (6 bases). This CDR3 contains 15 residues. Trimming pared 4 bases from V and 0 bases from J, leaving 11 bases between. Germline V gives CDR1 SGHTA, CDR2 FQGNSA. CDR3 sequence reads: CASSSRQDSTDTQYF. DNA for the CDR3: TGTGCCAGCAGCTCCCGACAGGACAGCACAGATACGCAGTATTTT.

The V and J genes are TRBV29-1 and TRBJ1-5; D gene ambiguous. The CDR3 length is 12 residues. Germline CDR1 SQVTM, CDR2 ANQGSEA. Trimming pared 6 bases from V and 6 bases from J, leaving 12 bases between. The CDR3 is CSVVWAGQPQHF. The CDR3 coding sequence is TGCAGCGTAGTTTGGGCAGGTCAGCCCCAGCATTTT.

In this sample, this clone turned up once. As DNA, the CDR3 is TGTGCCAGCAGCTTTAGCGGGAGTATCGAGCAGTACTTC. This sequence encodes CASSFSGSIEQYF. The chain is built from TRBV7-3 and TRBJ2-7, with TRBD2 matching 9 bases. The CDR3 runs 13 residues. Germline V CDR1 and CDR2: SGHTA, FQGTGA. The V and J ends lost 3 bases and 6 bases, in that order; junction bases with no gene match: 3.

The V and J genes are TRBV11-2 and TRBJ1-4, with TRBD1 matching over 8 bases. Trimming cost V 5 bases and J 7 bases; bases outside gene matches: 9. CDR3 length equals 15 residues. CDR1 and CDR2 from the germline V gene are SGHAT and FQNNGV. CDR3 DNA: TGTGCCAGCAGCCCCAGGACAGGGATAAGTGAAAAACTGTTTTTT. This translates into CASSPRTGISEKLFF.

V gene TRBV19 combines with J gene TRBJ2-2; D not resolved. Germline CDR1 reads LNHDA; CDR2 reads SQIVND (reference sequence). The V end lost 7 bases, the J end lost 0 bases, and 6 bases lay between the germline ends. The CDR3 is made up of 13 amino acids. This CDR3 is CASMVSNTGELFF. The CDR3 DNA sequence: TGTGCCAGTATGGTGTCGAACACCGGGGAGCTGTTTTTT.